This note documents a single T cell receptor beta chain sequence. The source of the sample is a study of cytomegalovirus exposure and HLA in healthy donors. The study ran its PCR with 60 Vbeta and 13 Jbeta primers. Measured with immunoSEQ multiplex PCR; TCRdb has only the in-frame clones, and not every one. The sample lists 120,000 to 150,000 clones; 82% were seen once. The germline V and J ends were trimmed by 4 bases and 4 bases, with 8 bases remaining between them. The CDR3 is 12 residues long. Germline V lookup: CDR1 SGHDN, CDR2 FVKESK. The sequenced sample was PBMCs. This rearrangement joins TRBV14 to TRBJ2-7; D might be TRBD1 (5 bases). This TCR was recovered from a man younger than 35 in good health and CMV-seropositive. The CDR3 sequence: CASSPSGYEQYF. CDR3 DNA sequence: TGTGCCAGCAGCCCCTCAGGGTACGAGCAGTACTTC.